The 4 T cell receptor beta chains reported below all come from one sample, sequenced in a study of cytomegalovirus exposure and HLA in healthy donors. Amplification used 60 Vbeta primers and 13 Jbeta primers. Profiled with immunoSEQ multiplex PCR; TCRdb holds only in-frame clones, not every one. The table lists around 92,000 clones, about 83% of them singletons. The sample taken for sequencing was PBMCs. The source of these receptors is a man in his sixties in good health and CMV-seropositive.

This clone was counted between two and nine times. J is TRBJ1-4 and V is TRBV7-9, with D perhaps TRBD1 (6 bases). The CDR3 extends over 15 amino acids. V lost 1 base, J lost 8 bases, and 14 bases lay in between. CDR1 SEHNR and CDR2 FQNEAQ come from the germline V gene (reference sequence). CDR3 in DNA: TGTGCCAGCAGCTTAGGTGGGGGCGGTAAGGAAAAACTGTTTTTT. Translating it yields CASSLGGGGKEKLFF.

V and J are TRBV2 and TRBJ1-3; TRBD1 matches 7 bases. The CDR3 loop spans 19 amino acids. After removal of 3 bases from V and 0 bases from J, the junction contained 14 bases not matched to a gene. Germline V gene sequence: CDR1 SNHLY, CDR2 FYNNEI. In nucleotides, the CDR3 is TGTGCCAGCAGTGACGGACAGGCTAAAAACTCCTACTCTGGAAACACCATATATTTT. Its protein is CASSDGQAKNSYSGNTIYF.

The V gene is TRBV25-1, the J gene TRBJ2-7; 7 bases map to TRBD1. The DNA end is more similar to TRBJ2-1, so the J call may be wrong. Germline V CDR1 and CDR2: MGHDK, SYGVNS. The CDR3 runs to 13 residues. The CDR3 is CASEGAGNNEQFF. CDR3 in DNA: TGTGCCAGCGAGGGGGCAGGGAACAATGAGCAGTTCTTC.

The rearrangement joins TRBV18 to TRBJ2-7, with D tentatively TRBD2 (6 bases). The CDR3 is 15 residues long. Germline V CDR1 and CDR2: KGHSH, LQKENI. V was clipped by 6 bases and J by 3 bases, with 18 bases between them. CDR3 sequence (DNA): TGTGCCAGCTCCGTTGTAGGAGGGGTCGACTACGAGCAGTACTTC. Its translation: CASSVVGGVDYEQYF.